Listed below are T cell receptor beta chains from one sample, sequenced in a study of blood T cell repertoires in COVID-19. Repertoires were generated with immunoSEQ multiplex PCR, while TCRdb's copy carries only in-frame clones and drops some. The data hold tens of thousands of clones, with 82% observed a single time. The source material was peripheral blood. The origin of the receptors is a human donor in a cohort sampled during active COVID-19. Each CDR3 is given with its conserved first and last residue. D genes are given only for firm matches. Not every row has a clone size; where given, it reads once, few, many or a size class.

abundance: .; j_gene: TRBJ1-6; d_gene: TRBD1; v_gene: TRBV6-1; CDR3aa: CASSEPGTGKSNSPLHF
abundance: .; j_gene: TRBJ1-2; d_gene: TRBD1; v_gene: TRBV18; CDR3aa: CASSLSPGQGTYGYTF
abundance: few; j_gene: TRBJ2-7; d_gene: .; v_gene: TRBV5-4; CDR3aa: CASSPGQTYEQYF
abundance: once; j_gene: TRBJ2-3; d_gene: TRBD1; v_gene: TRBV7-3; CDR3aa: CASSWGTGGRGDTQYF
abundance: .; j_gene: TRBJ2-5; d_gene: TRBD1; v_gene: TRBV30; CDR3aa: CAWSRTGKQETQYF
abundance: .; j_gene: TRBJ1-3; d_gene: TRBD1; v_gene: TRBV4-2; CDR3aa: CASSQALRGQLRNTIYF
abundance: .; j_gene: TRBJ2-1; d_gene: .; v_gene: TRBV4-1; CDR3aa: CASSEQGNEQFF
abundance: .; j_gene: TRBJ1-4; d_gene: .; v_gene: TRBV5-6; CDR3aa: CASSLGLYEKLFF
abundance: .; j_gene: TRBJ2-2; d_gene: TRBD1; v_gene: TRBV7-6; CDR3aa: CASSSRQGARTGELFF
abundance: .; j_gene: TRBJ2-7; d_gene: TRBD2; v_gene: TRBV5-6; CDR3aa: CASSSTSGGAESTYEQYF
abundance: .; j_gene: TRBJ1-2; d_gene: TRBD1; v_gene: TRBV28; CDR3aa: CASSFEQGARGYTF
abundance: .; j_gene: TRBJ1-5; d_gene: .; v_gene: TRBV5-8; CDR3aa: CASSYKVPPQHF
abundance: once; j_gene: TRBJ2-7; d_gene: TRBD2; v_gene: TRBV6-1; CDR3aa: CASSVLLASSYEQYF
abundance: few; j_gene: TRBJ1-6; d_gene: .; v_gene: TRBV24-1; CDR3aa: CATSDPGLSFHF
abundance: .; j_gene: TRBJ2-1; d_gene: TRBD1; v_gene: TRBV11-1; CDR3aa: CASSADRGYEQFF
abundance: .; j_gene: TRBJ1-3; d_gene: TRBD1; v_gene: TRBV18; CDR3aa: CASSPDRGPGNTIYF
abundance: .; j_gene: TRBJ2-5; d_gene: .; v_gene: TRBV5-5; CDR3aa: CASSWTFEETQYF
abundance: .; j_gene: TRBJ1-6; d_gene: TRBD1; v_gene: TRBV11-2; CDR3aa: CASSLDPGGSPLHF
abundance: .; j_gene: TRBJ2-7; d_gene: TRBD1; v_gene: TRBV7-8; CDR3aa: CASSRDRTYEQYF
abundance: .; j_gene: TRBJ1-1; d_gene: TRBD1; v_gene: TRBV4-1; CDR3aa: CASSPGQPPTEAFF
abundance: .; j_gene: TRBJ2-1; d_gene: .; v_gene: TRBV7-9; CDR3aa: CASSLGFGGFTYNEQFF
abundance: .; j_gene: TRBJ1-4; d_gene: .; v_gene: TRBV6-5; CDR3aa: CASSYLLGEEEKLFF
abundance: .; j_gene: TRBJ2-3; d_gene: .; v_gene: TRBV11-3; CDR3aa: CASSLGQGIADTQYF
abundance: .; j_gene: TRBJ2-1; d_gene: .; v_gene: TRBV7-9; CDR3aa: CASSLEPGFTYNEQFF
abundance: few; j_gene: TRBJ1-1; d_gene: .; v_gene: TRBV28; CDR3aa: CASSSGGWIEAFF
abundance: .; j_gene: TRBJ1-4; d_gene: TRBD1; v_gene: TRBV19; CDR3aa: CASSLPGTGVSATNEKLFF
abundance: .; j_gene: TRBJ2-1; d_gene: TRBD2; v_gene: TRBV5-1; CDR3aa: CASSPPSNRGVNEQFF
abundance: .; j_gene: TRBJ2-5; d_gene: .; v_gene: TRBV11-3; CDR3aa: CASSSDRSQETQYF
abundance: .; j_gene: TRBJ1-1; d_gene: .; v_gene: TRBV4-1; CDR3aa: CASKRQVNTEAFF
abundance: .; j_gene: TRBJ2-7; d_gene: TRBD2; v_gene: TRBV4-2; CDR3aa: CASSQGGLADYYEQYF
abundance: once; j_gene: TRBJ2-7; d_gene: TRBD2; v_gene: TRBV5-5; CDR3aa: CASSLGGYEQYF
abundance: .; j_gene: TRBJ1-1; d_gene: .; v_gene: TRBV30; CDR3aa: CASGRNTEAFF
abundance: .; j_gene: TRBJ1-6; d_gene: .; v_gene: TRBV3-1/TRBV3-2; CDR3aa: CASSSWRGQGSPLHF
abundance: .; j_gene: TRBJ1-2; d_gene: .; v_gene: TRBV20-1; CDR3aa: CSVTAFGGYTF
abundance: .; j_gene: TRBJ1-1; d_gene: TRBD1; v_gene: TRBV9; CDR3aa: CASSKDRVSEAFF
abundance: .; j_gene: TRBJ2-4; d_gene: .; v_gene: TRBV19; CDR3aa: CASSSRVSKNIQYF
abundance: .; j_gene: TRBJ1-1; d_gene: .; v_gene: TRBV4-1; CDR3aa: CASSQVIIGLGRGEWGAFF
abundance: .; j_gene: TRBJ1-1; d_gene: TRBD1; v_gene: TRBV5-1; CDR3aa: CASSLVQGGNTEAFF
abundance: .; j_gene: TRBJ1-3; d_gene: .; v_gene: TRBV5-1; CDR3aa: CASSLDSSGNTIYF
abundance: few; j_gene: TRBJ1-4; d_gene: TRBD1; v_gene: TRBV7-9; CDR3aa: CATTGRREKLFF
abundance: .; j_gene: TRBJ2-3; d_gene: .; v_gene: TRBV5-3; CDR3aa: CARSWGHLYTDTQYF
abundance: .; j_gene: TRBJ2-3; d_gene: .; v_gene: TRBV5-1; CDR3aa: CASTSDSAGDTQYF
abundance: once; j_gene: TRBJ2-2; d_gene: TRBD2; v_gene: TRBV30; CDR3aa: CAEGRELDTGELFF
abundance: .; j_gene: TRBJ1-1; d_gene: .; v_gene: TRBV6-4; CDR3aa: CASRRGGNTEAFF
abundance: .; j_gene: TRBJ2-3; d_gene: .; v_gene: TRBV6-5; CDR3aa: CASSYSRWDTQYF
abundance: .; j_gene: TRBJ2-5; d_gene: TRBD2; v_gene: TRBV4-1; CDR3aa: CASSQPKRGGRETQYF
abundance: .; j_gene: TRBJ1-2; d_gene: TRBD1; v_gene: TRBV10-3; CDR3aa: CAISGQGNYGYTF
abundance: few; j_gene: TRBJ1-2; d_gene: .; v_gene: TRBV3-1/TRBV3-2; CDR3aa: CASSQGRVGGYGYTF
abundance: .; j_gene: TRBJ2-3; d_gene: TRBD2; v_gene: TRBV15; CDR3aa: CATSRGTSSVTQYF
abundance: once; j_gene: TRBJ2-3; d_gene: TRBD2; v_gene: TRBV29-1; CDR3aa: CSVEGTSGGTDTQYF
abundance: .; j_gene: TRBJ2-2; d_gene: .; v_gene: TRBV7-6; CDR3aa: CASSEDSLNTGELFF
abundance: once; j_gene: TRBJ2-1; d_gene: TRBD2; v_gene: TRBV9; CDR3aa: CASSVTSGLSSYNEQFF
abundance: .; j_gene: TRBJ1-6; d_gene: .; v_gene: TRBV7-3; CDR3aa: CASSLNTRDSPLHF